The entry below describes one TCR beta chain. Its matching antigen is unknown. Up to about 2 ug genomic DNA was used for TCRB CDR3 amplification. Sequenced by immunoSEQ multiplex PCR; TCRdb stores in-frame clones only, minus some. There are tens of thousands of clones in the sample; almost 85% occur only once, and 2.1% lies in the top ten. This specimen belongs to a study of glioma-infiltrating T cells after dendritic cell vaccination. Study-wide background: Treatment, given 2003 to 2012, was autologous tumor lysate-pulsed dendritic cell vaccination. Monocyte-derived dendritic cells, cultured six to seven days with IL-4 and GM-CSF, were pulsed with autologous tumor lysate. The study's findings and limits: Survival was not directly related to TCR clonality in these patients.

The V gene's germline CDR1 is GTSNPN and CDR2 SVGIG (reference sequence). The CDR3 loop spans 14 amino acids. The V and J ends lost 2 bases and 6 bases respectively, with 14 bases between them. This TCR was sampled from a human donor with glioblastoma. The specimen comprised blood, sampled before dendritic cell vaccination. The V call is TRBV30, the J call TRBJ2-1, with a possible D match to TRBD1 (5 bases). The CDR3 DNA reads TGTGCCTGGAGTTCCCCTAAGGGGTTCAATGAGCAGTTCTTC. Residues: CAWSSPKGFNEQFF.